The 23 T cell receptor beta chains reported below all come from one sample, sequenced in a study of blood T cell repertoires in COVID-19. Generated by immunoSEQ multiplex PCR, the TCRdb table keeps only in-frame clones and is missing some. The data hold about 220,000 clones, with 82% observed a single time. Sequencing was carried out using peripheral blood. The source of these receptors is an elderly woman with acute or convalescent COVID-19.

This clone has a single count. This chain joins TRBV6-1 and TRBJ1-1; D gene ambiguous. Trimming took off 2 bases at V and 3 bases at J, with 10 bases between the two ends. Germline CDR1 and CDR2: MNHNS and SASEGT. The CDR3 runs to 14 residues. CDR3 protein: CASSERGLDTEAFF. The CDR3 DNA follows: TGTGCCAGCAGTGAAAGAGGGCTGGACACTGAAGCTTTCTTT.

This clone came up a few times. The chain joins TRBV18 to TRBJ1-6, with 9 bases that match TRBD1. V was pared by 3 bases and J by 9 bases, with 3 bases of the junction left unmatched. The CDR3 covers 14 residues. Germline V CDR1 and CDR2: KGHSH, LQKENI. Written as DNA, the CDR3 is TGTGCCAGCTCACCGGGACAGGGTCCTTCACCCCTCCACTTT. Its translation is CASSPGQGPSPLHF.

This clone has only one observation. CDR3 sequence: CASSPWLSRRTGELFF. The CDR3, as DNA: TGTGCCAGCAGCCCGTGGCTCTCTAGGAGGACCGGGGAGCTGTTTTTT. The chain has TRBV7-2 and TRBJ2-2; possibly TRBD2 for D (5 bases). This CDR3 has 16 amino acids. Trimming cost V 5 bases and J 5 bases, with 18 bases left between them. The germline V gene encodes CDR1 SGHTA and CDR2 FQGNSA.

This chain connects TRBV29-1 to TRBJ2-3; tentative D call: TRBD1 (6 bases). CDR3 size: 14 residues. In germline, CDR1 is SQVTM, CDR2 ANQGSEA. V was cut by 4 bases and J by 5 bases, with 16 bases left in between. CDR3 in DNA: TGCAGCGTTGGACAGGTGGGGTCCGGAGATACGCAGTATTTT. The encoded protein is CSVGQVGSGDTQYF.

The gene calls are TRBV5-1 and TRBJ2-1; D is ambiguous. The CDR3 consists of 15 residues. Trimming left V 2 bases short and J 0 bases short, with 9 bases between. Germline V gene sequence: CDR1 SGHRS, CDR2 YFSETQ. The chain's CDR3 is CASSLVTSSYNEQFF. As DNA, the CDR3 is TGCGCCAGCAGCTTAGTAACAAGCTCCTACAATGAGCAGTTCTTC. Variable domain in full (rest from reference TRBV5-1 and TRBJ2-1): KAGVTQTPRYLIKTRGQQVTLSCSPISGHRSVSWYQQTPGQGLQFLFEYFSETQRNKGNFPGRFSGRQFSNSRSEMNVSTLELGDSALYLCASSLVTSSYNEQFFGPGTRLTVL.

This chain uses TRBV9 with TRBJ2-1; 7 bases map to TRBD2. V lost 1 base, J lost 3 bases, and 4 bases stayed unmatched. This CDR3 region has 15 residues. CDR1 is SGDLS, CDR2 YYNGEE, per germline. CDR3 sequence (DNA): TGTGCCAGCAGCGTACGAGCGGGGCTCTACAATGAGCAGTTCTTC. Translation gives CASSVRAGLYNEQFF.

The rearrangement joins TRBV7-9 to TRBJ1-6, with D possibly being TRBD1 (5 bases). Deletions cut 3 bases from V and 12 bases from J, with 15 bases between. Per germline, CDR1 SEHNR and CDR2 FQNEAQ (reference sequence). CDR3 length: 14 residues. Here the CDR3 reads CASSFADPGIPLHF. The CDR3 DNA reads TGTGCCAGCAGCTTCGCGGATCCAGGGATACCCCTCCACTTT.

This clone was picked up a small number of times. This rearrangement joins TRBV6-5 to TRBJ2-7; D remains unclear. The germline V gene encodes CDR1 MNHEY and CDR2 SVGAGI. The CDR3 has 13 amino acids. V shed 8 bases and J shed 0 bases, with 11 bases lying between them. The CDR3 DNA reads as TGTGCCAGCTGCGCCCTGAGCTCCTACGAGCAGTACTTC. Translation gives CASCALSSYEQYF.

With regard to this clone: The identical CDR3 is also encoded by other nucleotide sequences in the sample. This chain links TRBV7-2 with TRBJ1-1; the match to TRBD1 covers 8 bases. Trimming at V came to 8 bases and at J to 5 bases, leaving 10 bases not matched to a gene. The CDR3 has 14 amino acids. Germline-derived CDR1 and CDR2 are SGHTA and FQGNSA. The DNA of the CDR3 is TGTGCCAGCTCTCTACAGGGGGGGAATACTGAAGCTTTCTTT. The encoded protein is CASSLQGGNTEAFF.

This clone was counted only a few times. As DNA, the CDR3 is TGTGCCAGCACCCCTGGGGGCCTCGAAAATTCACCCCTCCACTTT. This gives the protein CASTPGGLENSPLHF. The V gene is TRBV9, the J gene TRBJ1-6, with D possibly being TRBD1 (6 bases). This CDR3 spans 15 amino acids. The V end lost 6 bases, the J end lost 7 bases, and 17 bases lay between the germline ends. Germline V CDR1 and CDR2: SGDLS, YYNGEE. Drawing the rest from reference TRBV9 and TRBJ1-6, the complete variable domain is DSGVTQTPKHLITATGQRVTLRCSPRSGDLSVYWYQQSLDQGLQFLIQYYNGEERAKGNILERFSAQQFPDLHSELNLSSLELGDSALYFCASTPGGLENSPLHFGNGTRLTVT.

This chain links TRBV5-4 with TRBJ1-2; D is perhaps TRBD1 (5 bases). Trimming removed 2 bases from V and 7 bases from J, with 21 bases in between. CDR1 and CDR2 from the germline V gene are SGHNT and YYREEE (reference sequence). CDR3 length equals 16 residues. In DNA, the CDR3 is TGTGCCAGCAGCTTAAGGCTGAGGGGACTCGGGGGTGGCTACACCTTC. The encoded protein is CASSLRLRGLGGGYTF.

This clone was counted at least ten times. The rearrangement links TRBV4-1 to TRBJ1-3; tentative D call: TRBD1 (6 bases). This CDR3 spans 16 amino acids. Germline V gives CDR1 MGHRA, CDR2 YSYEKL. With 1 base removed from V and 4 bases from J, the gap between germline ends came to 14 bases. CDR3 sequence reads: CASSQGQVDMGNTIYF. As DNA, the CDR3 is TGCGCCAGCAGCCAAGGACAGGTTGACATGGGAAACACCATATATTTT.

The V call is TRBV10-3, the J call TRBJ1-1, with D unclear. The CDR3 covers 15 residues. In germline, CDR1 is ENHRY, CDR2 SYGVKD. The V end was cut by 2 bases, the J end by 4 bases, with 14 bases between. The CDR3 region is CAISEPAGRSTEAFF. In DNA form, the CDR3 reads TGTGCCATCAGTGAGCCGGCGGGGAGGTCCACTGAAGCTTTCTTT.

The rearrangement uses TRBV1 and TRBJ1-1. TRBV1 is a pseudogene segment. The CDR3 has 14 amino acids. The CDR3 region is CTSSQESGNTEAFF. In nucleotides, the CDR3 is TGCACCAGCAGCCAAGAATCGGGGAACACTGAAGCTTTCTTT.

V usage is TRBV12-3 or TRBV12-4 and J usage is TRBJ2-6; D remains ambiguous. Trimming pared 5 bases from V and 0 bases from J, leaving 2 bases between. The CDR3 is 13 amino acids. The CDR3 sequence is CASSLSGANVLTF. The CDR3 DNA reads TGTGCCAGCAGTCTCTCTGGGGCCAACGTCCTGACTTTC.

This clone was counted between two and nine times. DNA of the CDR3: TGTGCCAGCCGAGGGGAGGGTGGTCAGCCCCAGCATTTT. Its translation is CASRGEGGQPQHF. V and J are TRBV2 and TRBJ1-5, with a weak D call TRBD1 (5 bases). CDR3 length: 13 amino acids. Germline V CDR1 and CDR2: SNHLY, FYNNEI. Trimming stripped 8 bases from V and 6 bases from J, with 14 bases between.

The V call is TRBV29-1, the J call TRBJ2-2; weak D call: TRBD1 (5 bases). Germline-derived CDR1 and CDR2 are SQVTM and ANQGSEA. This CDR3 spans 13 amino acids. Between the trimmed V and J ends, which lost 6 bases and 1 base, there was a span of 9 bases. DNA for the CDR3: TGCAGCGTGGGGCACCTGAACACCGGGGAGCTGTTTTTT. It yields the protein CSVGHLNTGELFF.

This chain connects TRBV27 to TRBJ1-5; 7 nucleotides align to TRBD1. The CDR3 consists of 14 residues. V lost 4 bases, J lost 7 bases, and 7 bases stayed unmatched. From germline, CDR1 is MNHEY and CDR2 SMNVEV (reference sequence). As DNA, the CDR3 is TGTGCCAGCAGTTCAACAGGGGTAGGGCAGCCCCAGCATTTT. It encodes CASSSTGVGQPQHF.

This sequence joins TRBV5-8 and TRBJ2-7; D unclear. Per germline, CDR1 SGHTS and CDR2 YDEGEE. Trimming shortened V by 4 bases and J by 5 bases, and 7 bases separated the two germline ends. The CDR3 runs 11 residues. CDR3 amino acids: CASSVRDEQYF. The DNA of the CDR3 is TGTGCCAGCAGCGTTCGTGACGAGCAGTACTTC. Combining the CDR3 with reference TRBV5-8 and TRBJ2-7 gives the whole variable domain EAGVTQSPTHLIKTRGQQATLRCSPISGHTSVYWYQQALGLGLQFLLWYDEGEERNRGNFPPRFSGRQFPNYSSELNVNALELEDSALYLCASSVRDEQYFGPGTRLTVT.

V usage is TRBV7-3 and J usage is TRBJ2-5, with D possibly matching TRBD2 (5 bases). This CDR3 has 13 amino acids. Germline-derived CDR1 and CDR2 are SGHTA and FQGTGA. Trimming left V 5 bases short and J 2 bases short, with 9 bases between. The chain's CDR3 is CASSRGSQETQYF. CDR3 sequence (DNA): TGTGCCAGCAGCCGAGGGAGTCAAGAGACCCAGTACTTC.

The chain employs TRBV19 and TRBJ1-1; 7 bases align to TRBD1. The CDR3 covers 15 residues. The germline gives CDR1 LNHDA, CDR2 SQIVND (reference sequence). The V segment lost 3 bases and the J segment 1 base; nucleotides outside the gene matches: 5. The CDR3 loop reads CASSMRRTGNTEAFF. DNA of the CDR3: TGTGCCAGTAGTATGCGCCGGACAGGGAACACTGAAGCTTTCTTT.

V and J are TRBV19 and TRBJ1-1, with D uncertain. Trimming pared 3 bases from V and 2 bases from J, leaving 7 bases between. The CDR3 length is 13 residues. Per germline, CDR1 LNHDA and CDR2 SQIVND (reference sequence). The CDR3 sequence is CASSIRENTEAFF. CDR3 in DNA: TGTGCCAGTAGTATCCGAGAAAACACTGAAGCTTTCTTT.

CDR3 nucleotides: TGTGCCAGTACTACAGAGCCAAGCTTAAACACTGAAGCTTTCTTT. It yields the protein CASTTEPSLNTEAFF. The rearrangement joins TRBV19 to TRBJ1-1; D is unclear. Germline CDR1 reads LNHDA; CDR2 reads SQIVND (reference sequence). This CDR3 is built from 15 residues. Trimming stripped 7 bases from V and 2 bases from J, with 17 bases between.